This T cell receptor (beta chain) was identified in a study of radiotherapy plus CTLA-4 blockade in lung cancer. Whole-study findings and limits: Clones of tumor-derived TCRs expanded in blood after radiotherapy plus ipilimumab. Strongest reported response predictors: early blood clone changes and post-radiation interferon-beta.

About this clone itself: Its antigen is still unknown.

The method was immunoSEQ multiplex PCR; TCRdb's version includes in-frame clones alone and lacks a portion of them. In the table there are approximately 94,000 clones, approximately 78% of which are singletons. This specimen was peripheral blood, taken from a patient treated with radiotherapy plus ipilimumab. The TCR was taken from a human donor with non-small cell lung cancer that progressed on radiotherapy plus ipilimumab.

The CDR3 sequence: CASSSTSTNEQYF. The CDR3 DNA is TGTGCCAGCAGCTCAACTAGTACCAACGAGCAGTACTTC. The rearrangement uses TRBV11-2 and TRBJ2-7, with D possibly TRBD2 on 5 matching bases. The CDR3 spans 13 residues. Trimming shortened V by 4 bases and J by 5 bases, and 12 bases separated the two germline ends. Per the germline V gene, CDR1 is SGHAT and CDR2 is FQNNGV. Supplemented by reference TRBV11-2 and TRBJ2-7, the full variable domain reads EAGVAQSPRYKIIEKRQSVAFWCNPISGHATLYWYQQILGQGPKLLIQFQNNGVVDDSQLPKDRFSAERLKGVDSTLKIQPAKLEDSAVYLCASSSTSTNEQYFGPGTRLTVT.